The clone carrying this T cell receptor (beta chain) came up many times. This record comes from a study of T cells of healthy individuals. Trimming pared 3 bases from V and 6 bases from J, leaving 16 bases between. The CDR3 length is 15 residues. The germline V gene encodes CDR1 MGHDK and CDR2 SYGVNS. Each CDR3 protein is one row after TCRdb ran MiXCR on the 5' RACE reads. The sample yields 85,000 to 100,000 distinct CDR3 sequences, approximately 16% seen once. This sequence was found in a human donor in good health. The chain links TRBV25-1 to TRBJ2-3, with D possibly TRBD2 on 6 matching bases. CDR3 region: CASSDMRGVGDTQYF. The CDR3 DNA follows: TGTGCCAGCAGTGATATGCGGGGAGTTGGGGATACGCAGTATTTT.